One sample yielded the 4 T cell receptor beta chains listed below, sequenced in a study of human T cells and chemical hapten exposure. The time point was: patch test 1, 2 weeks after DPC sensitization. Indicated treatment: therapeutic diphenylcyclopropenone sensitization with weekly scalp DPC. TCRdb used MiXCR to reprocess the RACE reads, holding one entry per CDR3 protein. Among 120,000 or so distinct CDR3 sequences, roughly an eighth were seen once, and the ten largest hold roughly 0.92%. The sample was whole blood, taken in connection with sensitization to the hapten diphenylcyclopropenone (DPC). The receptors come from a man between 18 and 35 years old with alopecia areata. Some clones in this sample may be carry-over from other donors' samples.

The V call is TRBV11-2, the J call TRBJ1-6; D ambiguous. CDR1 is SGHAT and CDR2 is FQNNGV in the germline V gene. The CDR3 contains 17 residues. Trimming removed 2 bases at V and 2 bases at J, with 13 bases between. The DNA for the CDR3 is TGTGCCAGCAGCTTACGAGGGAGCGTCACCTATAATTCACCCCTCCACTTT. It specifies CASSLRGSVTYNSPLHF.

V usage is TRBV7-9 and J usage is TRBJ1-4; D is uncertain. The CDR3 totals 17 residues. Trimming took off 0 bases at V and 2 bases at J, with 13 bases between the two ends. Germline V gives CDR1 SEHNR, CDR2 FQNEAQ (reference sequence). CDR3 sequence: CASSLAEGTATNEKLFF. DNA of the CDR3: TGTGCCAGCAGCTTAGCAGAGGGTACCGCTACTAATGAAAAACTGTTTTTT. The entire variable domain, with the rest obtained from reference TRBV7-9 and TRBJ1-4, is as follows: DTGVSQNPRHKITKRGQNVTFRCDPISEHNRLYWYRQTLGQGPEFLTYFQNEAQLEKSRLLSDRFSAERPKGSFSTLEIQRTEQGDSAMYLCASSLAEGTATNEKLFFGSGTQLSVL.

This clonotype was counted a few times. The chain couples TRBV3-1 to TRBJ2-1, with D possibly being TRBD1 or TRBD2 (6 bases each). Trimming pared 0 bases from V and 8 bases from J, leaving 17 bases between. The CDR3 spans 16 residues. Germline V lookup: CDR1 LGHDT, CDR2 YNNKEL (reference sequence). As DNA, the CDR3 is TGTGCCAGCAGCCAAGATTCGGGGGCCCGCTGGGATGAGCAGTTCTTC. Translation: CASSQDSGARWDEQFF.

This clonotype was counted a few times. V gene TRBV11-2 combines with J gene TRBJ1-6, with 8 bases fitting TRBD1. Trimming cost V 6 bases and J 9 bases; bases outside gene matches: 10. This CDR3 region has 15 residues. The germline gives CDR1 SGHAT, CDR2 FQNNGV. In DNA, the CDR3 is TGTGCCAGCAGGCCTCCGACAGGGGAGGTTTCACCCCTCCACTTT. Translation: CASRPPTGEVSPLHF.